This entry lists 4 T cell receptor beta chains sequenced from one sample in a study of Ad26.COV2.S vaccination and SARS-CoV-2 variants. Repertoires were generated with immunoSEQ multiplex PCR, while TCRdb's copy carries only in-frame clones and drops some. The data show hundreds of thousands of clones, about 90% seen once. Sequences were derived from peripheral blood, sampled after recovery from COVID-19. These receptors came from a human donor who had recovered from COVID-19.

The chain uses TRBV27 and TRBJ1-1; no clear D. This CDR3 contains 16 residues. Germline-derived CDR1 and CDR2 are MNHEY and SMNVEV (reference sequence). V lost 5 bases and J 6 bases, leaving 22 bases between the germline ends. The CDR3: CASSLYFTLGDPEAFF. The CDR3 DNA is TGTGCCAGCAGTCTATACTTCACACTGGGAGACCCTGAAGCTTTCTTT.

The chain has TRBV5-4 and TRBJ2-2; 7 nucleotides line up with TRBD2. The germline CDR1 and CDR2 sequences are SGHNT and YYREEE (reference sequence). This CDR3 is 14 amino acids long. With 4 bases clipped from V and 3 bases from J, the junction kept 3 bases outside the gene matches. The CDR3 bases are TGTGCCAGCAGCAAGGGACTACACACCGGGGAGCTGTTTTTT. Translation gives CASSKGLHTGELFF.

The chain joins TRBV19 to TRBJ1-2; a weak D match, TRBD1 (5 bases). From germline, CDR1 is LNHDA and CDR2 SQIVND (reference sequence). CDR3 length equals 15 residues. Trimming took 4 bases from V and 2 from J, leaving 14 bases between them. The chain's CDR3 is CASSTPTVQNYGYTF. CDR3 nucleotides: TGTGCCAGTAGTACCCCGACAGTCCAAAACTATGGCTACACCTTC.

This clone appeared a few times. V gene TRBV9 combines with J gene TRBJ1-3; 7 bases line up with TRBD1. The V segment lost 4 bases and the J segment 0 bases; nucleotides outside the gene matches: 19. The CDR3 sequence is 20 residues long. Germline CDR1 reads SGDLS; CDR2 reads YYNGEE. The CDR3 DNA sequence: TGTGCCAGCAGCAAGGGGGACAGCCCAGGGATAGGGGTCTCTGGAAACACCATATATTTT. Translation: CASSKGDSPGIGVSGNTIYF.